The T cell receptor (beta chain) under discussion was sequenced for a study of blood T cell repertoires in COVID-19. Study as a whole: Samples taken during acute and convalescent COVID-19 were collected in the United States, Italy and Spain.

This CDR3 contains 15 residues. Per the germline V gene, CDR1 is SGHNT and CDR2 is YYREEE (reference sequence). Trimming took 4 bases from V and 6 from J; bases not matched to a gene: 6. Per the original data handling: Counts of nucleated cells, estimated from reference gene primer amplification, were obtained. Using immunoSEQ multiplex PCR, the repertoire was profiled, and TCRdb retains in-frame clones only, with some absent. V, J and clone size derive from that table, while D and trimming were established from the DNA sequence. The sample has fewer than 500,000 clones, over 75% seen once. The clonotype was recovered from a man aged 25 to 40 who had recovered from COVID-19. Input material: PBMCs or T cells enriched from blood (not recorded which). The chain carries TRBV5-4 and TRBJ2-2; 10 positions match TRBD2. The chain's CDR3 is CASSKPAGGAGELFF. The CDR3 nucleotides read TGTGCCAGCAGCAAACCAGCGGGAGGGGCCGGGGAGCTGTTTTTT.